This T cell receptor (beta chain) was sequenced during a study of neurological immune-mediated disorders. Study outcomes and limitations: The absence of shared CDR3 amino acid sequences among expanded clones across subjects suggests private repertoires in all groups. Multiple sclerosis was found to have the least TCR clonal expansion, below healthy controls, and HTLV-1-associated myelopathy the most.

cDNA was made by 5'RACE with 10-nucleotide random UMIs. TCRdb passed the 5' RACE reads through MiXCR, listing each CDR3 protein once. The table has roughly 66,000 distinct CDR3 sequences, approximately 4.6% seen once. The sample holds many counts of this clonotype. Antigen specificity is unknown. The junction had 14 bases not matched to a gene; V was cut back by 4 bases and J by 6 bases. CDR1 and CDR2 from the germline V gene are SGHKS and YYEKEE (reference sequence). The CDR3 consists of 16 residues. The TCR was taken from a woman aged 70-85 years with multiple sclerosis. The specimen was PBMCs. The genes are TRBV5-5 and TRBJ1-2, with 8 bases that match TRBD1. CDR3 coding DNA: TGTGCCAGCAGCCGACCACAAATCCAGGGGGCGGATGGCTACACCTTC. It translates to CASSRPQIQGADGYTF. The full variable domain, with the rest looked up from reference TRBV5-5 and TRBJ1-2, is DAGVTQSPTHLIKTRGQQVTLRCSPISGHKSVSWYQQVLGQGPQFIFQYYEKEERGRGNFPDRFSARQFPNYSSELNVNALLLGDSALYLCASSRPQIQGADGYTFGSGTRLTVV.